This TCR beta chain was sequenced in a study of cytomegalovirus exposure and HLA in healthy donors. Study conclusions and caveats: The productive fraction for most TCR beta V segments was about 87% or about 30% in an earlier analysis. There were 164 TCR beta chains listed as cytomegalovirus-associated.

About this clone itself: Its target is not known.

PCR used 60 Vbeta primers and 13 Jbeta primers. The data were produced by immunoSEQ multiplex PCR, yet TCRdb's version contains in-frame clones alone and is incomplete. The sample contains 310,000 or so clones, about 87% of which appear only once. Losses at the gene ends were 7 bases for V and 6 bases for J; bases not matched to a gene: 13. CDR1 is SNHLY and CDR2 is FYNNEI in the germline V gene. CDR3 length: 18 residues. Samples came from healthy bone marrow donors. The TCR originated in a woman between 18 and 29 years old in good health and CMV-seronegative. The V and J genes are TRBV2 and TRBJ2-2; 14 bases line up with TRBD2. The specimen was PBMCs. CDR3 sequence reads: CASTPPGLAGARAGELFF. The CDR3 coding sequence is TGTGCCAGCACCCCGCCGGGACTAGCGGGGGCGAGGGCCGGGGAGCTGTTTTTT. Full variable domain (remainder filled in from reference TRBV2 and TRBJ2-2): EPEVTQTPSHQVTQMGQEVILRCVPISNHLYFYWYRQILGQKVEFLVSFYNNEISEKSEIFDDQFSVERPDGSNFTLKIRSTKLEDSAMYFCASTPPGLAGARAGELFFGEGSRLTVL.